This T cell receptor (beta chain) appears in the sequencing data of a study of blood T cell repertoires in COVID-19. Study overall: Acute and convalescent COVID-19 samples came from the United States, Italy and Spain. T cells, B-cell-depleted T cells, or PBMCs supplied cDNA or gDNA.

In the source study's methods: By means of reference gene primer amplification, nucleated cell counts were estimated. TCRdb keeps only in-frame clones here, not all; method: immunoSEQ multiplex PCR. The V and J calls and clone size come from that table; D and trimming were worked out from the DNA. Here the sample spans about 140,000 clones, around 88% being singletons. From germline, CDR1 is MGHRA and CDR2 YSYEKL. There are 15 residues in the CDR3. The J segment lost 1 base and the V segment lost 6 bases, leaving 6 bases of the junction unmatched. The V call is TRBV4-1, the J call TRBJ2-5; 9 bases map to TRBD1. The sequence came from an older woman with acute or convalescent COVID-19. The source material was peripheral blood. Here the CDR3 reads CASRPTGGLQETQYF. In DNA, the CDR3 is TGCGCCAGCAGACCTACAGGGGGCCTCCAAGAGACCCAGTACTTC.